One and the same sample provided the 14 T cell receptor beta chains below, sequenced in a study of OX40 agonist ivuxolimab in advanced cancers. TCRdb keeps only in-frame clones here, not all; method: immunoSEQ multiplex PCR. The sample lists approximately 13,000 clones, around 77% occurring once. Source: CD4+ or CD8+ T cells sorted from blood, taken in a trial of the OX40 agonist ivuxolimab. Receptor source: an adult with an advanced solid tumor such as melanoma, head and neck, liver or kidney cancer.

The CDR3 reads CASSPGTYTEAFF. In DNA, the CDR3 is TGTGCCAGCTCACCAGGGACATACACTGAAGCTTTCTTT. The chain employs TRBV18 and TRBJ1-1; tentative D call: TRBD1 (6 bases). Germline values: CDR1 KGHSH, CDR2 LQKENI. The CDR3 contains 13 residues. V shed 2 bases and J shed 3 bases, with 7 bases lying between them. Based on the CDR3 plus reference TRBV18 and TRBJ1-1, the full variable domain is NAGVMQNPRHLVRRRGQEARLRCSPMKGHSHVYWYRQLPEEGLKFMVYLQKENIIDESGMPKERFSAEFPKEGPSILRIQQVVRGDSAAYFCASSPGTYTEAFFGQGTRLTVV.

The DNA for the CDR3 is TGCAGCGTTGAGGCACACTCCTACGAGCAGTACTTC. This codes for CSVEAHSYEQYF. The genes are TRBV29-1 and TRBJ2-7; D not resolved. The V end lost 3 bases, the J end lost 0 bases, and 6 bases lay between the germline ends. This CDR3 is 12 amino acids long. Germline values: CDR1 SQVTM, CDR2 ANQGSEA.

A few counts support this clone. The chain combines TRBV5-1 with TRBJ2-1; 10 nucleotides agree with TRBD1. The CDR3 length is 15 residues. Losses at the gene ends were 4 bases for V and 6 bases for J; bases not matched to a gene: 7. Germline assignment: CDR1 SGHRS and CDR2 YFSETQ. In DNA, the CDR3 is TGCGCCAGCAGCCCGACAGGGGGCGAGGCCAATGAGCAGTTCTTC. As protein: CASSPTGGEANEQFF.

The V call is TRBV18, the J call TRBJ1-6; D unclear. Trimming removed 3 bases at V and 7 bases at J, with 13 bases between. Germline V gives CDR1 KGHSH, CDR2 LQKENI. The CDR3 is 15 residues long. CDR3 residues: CASSPREEWNSPLHF. The CDR3 nucleotides read TGTGCCAGCTCACCCCGAGAGGAGTGGAATTCACCCCTCCACTTT.

This chain links TRBV10-1 with TRBJ2-5, with 8 bases identical to TRBD2. V shed 4 bases and J 1 base; nucleotides not matched to a gene: 2. The CDR3 consists of 14 residues. In germline, CDR1 is WNHNN, CDR2 SYGVQD (reference sequence). The CDR3 reads CASSAGLAQETQYF. The CDR3 nucleotides read TGCGCCAGCAGTGCAGGACTAGCCCAAGAGACCCAGTACTTC.

This chain joins TRBV7-3 and TRBJ2-2; D is ambiguous. Trimming left V 4 bases short and J 6 bases short, with 9 bases between. The CDR3 runs 13 residues. Germline CDR1 and CDR2: SGHTA and FQGTGA. CDR3 sequence reads: CASSSSWAGELFF. CDR3 nucleotide sequence: TGTGCCAGCAGCTCGAGTTGGGCCGGGGAGCTGTTTTTT.

The V and J genes are TRBV4-1 and TRBJ1-2, with D perhaps TRBD1 (6 bases). Germline CDR1 is MGHRA and CDR2 is YSYEKL. This CDR3 contains 13 residues. V was cut by 4 bases and J by 2 bases, with 8 bases left in between. The CDR3 is CASSLGTNYGYTF. The DNA for the CDR3 is TGCGCCAGCAGCCTGGGGACAAACTATGGCTACACCTTC.

The V and J genes are TRBV13 and TRBJ1-2, with D unresolved. The germline V and J ends were trimmed by 10 bases and 6 bases, with 24 bases remaining between them. In germline, CDR1 is PRHDT, CDR2 FYEKMQ (reference sequence). The CDR3 sequence is 15 residues long. The CDR3 nucleotides read TGTGCCACCTACAACGGTGAGGGCGTTAGGGATGGCTACACCTTC. Protein sequence: CATYNGEGVRDGYTF. Full variable domain (missing parts from reference TRBV13 and TRBJ1-2): AAGVIQSPRHLIKEKRETATLKCYPIPRHDTVYWYQQGPGQDPQFLISFYEKMQSDKGSIPDRFSAQQFSDYHSELNMSSLELGDSALYFCATYNGEGVRDGYTFGSGTRLTVV.

This clone was picked up one time. V is TRBV18 and J is TRBJ2-3; TRBD1 aligns across 7 bases. This CDR3 contains 15 residues. Losses at the gene ends were 3 bases for V and 0 bases for J; bases not matched to a gene: 3. Germline CDR1 is KGHSH and CDR2 is LQKENI. CDR3 sequence: CASSPPTGSTDTQYF. CDR3 sequence (DNA): TGTGCCAGCTCACCTCCGACAGGGAGCACAGATACGCAGTATTTT.

This clone was observed a few times. The V and J genes are TRBV6-1 and TRBJ2-7; tentatively, D is TRBD1 (7 bases). CDR1 is MNHNS and CDR2 is SASEGT in the germline V gene. The germline V and J ends were trimmed by 6 bases and 2 bases, with 14 bases remaining between them. The CDR3 totals 14 residues. CDR3 DNA sequence: TGTGCCAGCAGACAGGGGCGGGGTCCCTACGAGCAGTACTTC. It yields the protein CASRQGRGPYEQYF.

This chain connects TRBV28 to TRBJ2-1; 7 nucleotides line up with TRBD1. The CDR3 covers 15 residues. Germline assignment: CDR1 MDHEN and CDR2 SYDVKM. With V trimmed by 6 bases and J by 3 bases, 8 bases remained unmatched. CDR3 sequence reads: CASSRAGTDYNEQFF. The CDR3 DNA sequence: TGTGCCAGCAGCAGAGCCGGGACAGACTACAATGAGCAGTTCTTC.

This clone was detected once. This chain joins TRBV5-5 and TRBJ1-3; 8 nucleotides line up with TRBD1. CDR1 SGHKS and CDR2 YYEKEE come from the germline V gene (reference sequence). The CDR3 is made up of 15 amino acids. The V segment lost 4 bases and the J segment 0 bases; nucleotides outside the gene matches: 3. CDR3 sequence: CASSATGGSGNTIYF. CDR3 DNA sequence: TGTGCCAGCAGCGCAACAGGGGGCTCTGGAAACACCATATATTTT.

The chain combines TRBV2 with TRBJ1-1; D is possibly TRBD1 (5 bases). The V gene's germline CDR1 is SNHLY and CDR2 FYNNEI. The germline V and J ends were trimmed by 4 bases and 4 bases, with 16 bases remaining between them. The CDR3 length is 15 residues. As DNA, the CDR3 is TGTGCCAGCAGTGGAGGACACGCTAGTGGCACTGAAGCTTTCTTT. Translating it yields CASSGGHASGTEAFF.

By sample fraction, this clone is medium-sized. V is TRBV28 and J is TRBJ1-5; D call uncertain. The CDR3 is 16 amino acids. With 6 bases removed from V and 2 bases from J, the gap between germline ends came to 17 bases. Germline V gene lookup returns CDR1 MDHEN and CDR2 SYDVKM. CDR3 in DNA: TGTGCCAGCAGAAGATCAATCCTCGCTGGCAATCAGCCCCAGCATTTT. Encoded protein: CASRRSILAGNQPQHF.